The T cell receptor (beta chain) under discussion was sequenced for a study of T cells after yellow fever vaccination. The CDR3 is made up of 16 amino acids. Germline assignment: CDR1 LGHNA and CDR2 YSLEER. Between the trimmed V and J ends, which lost 0 bases and 0 bases, there was a span of 11 bases. TCRdb recomputed calls from the 5' RACE reads with MiXCR, one row per CDR3 protein. The sample carries some 350,000 distinct CDR3 sequences, roughly 4% recorded once. The sample in question was PBMCs, obtained 5 days after the yellow fever booster vaccination. The chain uses TRBV4-3 and TRBJ1-2; D is ambiguous. The TCR sequence derives from a man aged 18 to 29 who received the YFV17D yellow fever vaccine. Here the CDR3 reads CASSQDLRKANYGYTF. The CDR3, as DNA: TGCGCCAGCAGCCAAGATTTGAGGAAAGCTAACTATGGCTACACCTTC.